This T cell receptor (beta chain) was observed in a study of CD8+CD57+ T cells in acquired aplastic anemia. Background on the study: Sorted CD4+ plus CD8+ cells gave DNA averaging roughly 3.5 ug. General study results and limits: Levels of CD8+ Simpson's diversity were not significantly distinct in patients versus controls. Patients and controls had in common approximately 29 CD8+ CDR3 sequences.

To note about this clonotype: The antigen remains undetermined.

The length of the CDR3 is 15 residues. CDR1 and CDR2 (germline): SGDLS, YYNGEE. Trimming stripped 1 base from V and 3 bases from J, with 11 bases between. Researchers used genomic DNA as the template to profile TCR beta VDJ and CDR3. TCRdb re-analysed the reads in MiXCR, keeping a single row per CDR3 protein. This table holds roughly 80,000 distinct CDR3 sequences, just over 70% found once. Selection for sequencing was limited to patients who had shown CD8+CD57+ cell expansion by flow cytometry. The sequenced material came from sorted CD4+, CD8+, or CD8+CD57+ T cells (not recorded which) from PBMCs. The rearrangement links TRBV9 to TRBJ1-5; possibly TRBD1 for D (5 bases). The clonotype originates from a human donor with aplastic anemia. The DNA of the CDR3 is TGTGCCAGCAGCGTATCGGGGGTGCACAATCAGCCCCAGCATTTT. This encodes CASSVSGVHNQPQHF.